This T cell receptor beta chain stems from a study of cytomegalovirus exposure and HLA in healthy donors. Germline CDR1 and CDR2: SGDLS and YYNGEE. Trimming stripped 6 bases from V and 6 bases from J, with 11 bases between. There are 12 residues in the CDR3. The PCR made use of 60 Vbeta and 13 Jbeta primers. TCRdb's copy holds only in-frame clones and misses some; the assay was immunoSEQ multiplex PCR. The repertoire holds under 150,000 clones, with roughly 85% as singletons. The TCR comes from a woman in her twenties or thirties in good health and CMV-seronegative. The chain recombines TRBV9 with TRBJ2-3; a weak D match, TRBD2 (5 bases). What was sequenced was PBMCs. The CDR3 here is CASTGLGDTQYF. The CDR3 coding sequence is TGTGCCAGCACGGGATTGGGCGATACGCAGTATTTT.